These 20 T cell receptor beta chains were sequenced from one sample in a study of T cells in Graves' hyperthyroidism and ophthalmopathy. Amplification targeted TCR beta CDR3 regions from RNA transcripts. First-round RT-PCR targeting the TCR CDR3 was performed with the HTBI primer set. One entry per CDR3 protein, called by TCRdb with MiXCR from the multiplex PCR reads. This repertoire shows 600,000 to 700,000 distinct CDR3 sequences, over 12% found once; its top ten account for roughly 4.3%. The sample was blood. All receptors come from a woman between 40 and 50 years old with Graves' ophthalmopathy.

Many counts were recorded for this clonotype. The gene calls are TRBV20-1 and TRBJ1-2, with D hard to call. The CDR3 loop spans 12 amino acids. The V end was cut by 6 bases, the J end by 3 bases, with 11 bases between. In germline, CDR1 is DFQATT, CDR2 SNEGSKA (reference sequence). The CDR3 region has the DNA TGCAGTGCAGTCCCGTCGCACTATGGCTACACCTTC. Protein product: CSAVPSHYGYTF.

Points on this clonotype: One end of the junction does not line up with germline, which may come from a read error. The chain carries TRBV10-3 and TRBJ2-7, with D perhaps assigned TRBD1 or TRBD2 (5 bases each). Germline CDR1 reads ENHRY; CDR2 reads SYGVKD. The CDR3 contains 13 residues. The CDR3 is CASSENQGREQYF. For the CDR3, the DNA is TGTGCCAGCAGTGAAAACCAGGGACGCGAGCAGTACTTC.

This clonotype was found many times. V and J are TRBV19 and TRBJ1-1, with TRBD1 identical over 8 bases. This CDR3 spans 15 amino acids. V lost 5 bases to trimming and J lost 5 bases; unmatched junction nucleotides: 10. Germline loops: CDR1 LNHDA, CDR2 SQIVND (reference sequence). CDR3 nucleotides: TGTGCCAGTAGTGGGTTGACAGGGGCCCGGACTGAAGCTTTCTTT. It codes for CASSGLTGARTEAFF.

This clonotype was seen just once. CDR3 in amino acids: CATSRDQAGGTGELFF. The CDR3 DNA is TGTGCCACCAGCAGAGATCAAGCGGGAGGCACCGGGGAGCTGTTTTTT. This chain links TRBV15 with TRBJ2-2, with 9 bases aligning to TRBD2. The germline V gene has CDR1 LNHNV and CDR2 YYDKDF (reference sequence). V trimming: 0 bases; J trimming: 4 bases; junction bases outside the gene matches: 3. CDR3 length: 16 residues.

The CDR3: CASSVTTGKEKLFF. The CDR3 DNA is TGTGCCAGCAGCGTGACGACGGGGAAGGAAAAACTGTTTTTT. The V call is TRBV11-2, the J call TRBJ1-4; D ambiguous. Between the trimmed V and J ends, which lost 5 bases and 8 bases, there was a span of 15 bases. CDR1 and CDR2 from the germline V gene are SGHAT and FQNNGV. This CDR3 contains 14 residues.

V and J are TRBV2 and TRBJ2-7, with D perhaps matching TRBD2 (5 bases). This CDR3 region has 15 residues. CDR1 is SNHLY and CDR2 is FYNNEI in the germline V gene. The ends were cut back, 5 bases at V and 0 bases at J, with 14 bases in the middle. The CDR3 DNA sequence: TGTGCCAGCAGTAAGACTACTCCTTCCTCCTACGAGCAGTACTTC. Residues: CASSKTTPSSYEQYF.

This clonotype showed up many times. V is TRBV12-3 or TRBV12-4 and J is TRBJ2-7; 9 bases align to TRBD1. The CDR3 covers 15 residues. Trimming cost V 6 bases and J 5 bases; bases outside gene matches: 11. The DNA for the CDR3 is TGTGCCAGCAGACAGGCTGGGACAGGGTTTCACGAGCAGTACTTC. It is translated as CASRQAGTGFHEQYF.

This clonotype was picked up many times. The chain carries TRBV6-6 and TRBJ1-1; tentative D call: TRBD1 (5 bases). In germline, CDR1 is MNHNY, CDR2 SVGAGI (reference sequence). The CDR3 extends over 14 amino acids. V lost 6 bases, J lost 1 base, and 12 bases lay in between. The DNA for the CDR3 is TGTGCCAGCAGAAAGGGGTATCAGAACACTGAAGCTTTCTTT. Its translation: CASRKGYQNTEAFF.

This clonotype has at least ten counts. J is TRBJ1-6 and V is TRBV27; D uncertain. Germline V lookup: CDR1 MNHEY, CDR2 SMNVEV (reference sequence). Trimming removed 3 bases at V and 2 bases at J, with 8 bases between. This CDR3 has 15 residues. The CDR3, as DNA: TGTGCCAGCAGTTTGATGGTACCCTATAATTCACCCCTCCACTTT. Protein product: CASSLMVPYNSPLHF.

This clonotype has at least ten counts. J is TRBJ2-5 and V is TRBV10-3; D perhaps matches TRBD2 (7 bases). Trimming took 8 bases from V and 2 from J, leaving 18 bases between them. The CDR3 is made up of 15 amino acids. Per germline, CDR1 ENHRY and CDR2 SYGVKD. DNA of the CDR3: TGTGCCATCCGGGGCACCGGGGGGACACAAGAGACCCAGTACTTC. Translating gives CAIRGTGGTQETQYF.

Ten or more counts support this clonotype. The chain links TRBV10-3 to TRBJ1-3; weak D call: TRBD1 (6 bases). The germline V gene has CDR1 ENHRY and CDR2 SYGVKD. Trimming took 4 bases from V and 0 from J, leaving 13 bases between them. This CDR3 has 16 residues. The CDR3 here is CAISGTGTHSGNTIYF. In DNA, the CDR3 is TGTGCCATCAGTGGTACCGGGACACACTCTGGAAACACCATATATTTT.

This clonotype occurred many times. This chain uses TRBV11-2 with TRBJ2-7; TRBD2 aligns across 9 bases. From germline, CDR1 is SGHAT and CDR2 FQNNGV. Unmatched junction bases numbered 7, after V lost 0 bases and J lost 4 bases. The CDR3 loop spans 16 amino acids. The CDR3 loop reads CASSLDRSSGIYEQYF. CDR3 DNA: TGTGCCAGCAGCTTAGATAGGTCTAGCGGGATTTACGAGCAGTACTTC. The full variable domain, its missing parts supplied by reference TRBV11-2 and TRBJ2-7, is EAGVAQSPRYKIIEKRQSVAFWCNPISGHATLYWYQQILGQGPKLLIQFQNNGVVDDSQLPKDRFSAERLKGVDSTLKIQPAKLEDSAVYLCASSLDRSSGIYEQYFGPGTRLTVT.

Notes on this clonotype: This could be a read error, since a much larger clone is one nucleotide away. V is TRBV6-1 and J is TRBJ2-4; D remains ambiguous. The CDR3 runs 13 residues. Germline CDR1 is MNHNS and CDR2 is SASEGT. The CDR3 DNA is TGTACCAGCAGTGAGTCCGAGGATAGGATTCAGTACTTC. It is translated as CTSSESEDRIQYF.

This clonotype was seen ten or more times. V is TRBV5-1 and J is TRBJ1-1, with TRBD1 as a possible D gene (5 bases). Germline CDR1 reads SGHRS; CDR2 reads YFSETQ. The V end was cut by 0 bases, the J end by 6 bases, with 9 bases between. The CDR3 consists of 13 residues. This chain's CDR3 is CASSLAGGAEAFF. CDR3 DNA sequence: TGCGCCAGCAGCTTGGCCGGGGGGGCTGAAGCTTTCTTT. Full variable domain (rest looked up from reference TRBV5-1 and TRBJ1-1): KAGVTQTPRYLIKTRGQQVTLSCSPISGHRSVSWYQQTPGQGLQFLFEYFSETQRNKGNFPGRFSGRQFSNSRSEMNVSTLELGDSALYLCASSLAGGAEAFFGQGTRLTVV.

Ten or more counts support this clonotype. This rearrangement joins TRBV6-5 to TRBJ1-1; D ambiguous. V lost 0 bases and J lost 2, with 13 bases in between. Germline-derived CDR1 and CDR2 are MNHEY and SVGAGI. The CDR3 contains 16 residues. The CDR3 sequence: CASSYSTSRRNTEAFF. For the CDR3, the DNA is TGTGCCAGCAGTTACTCGACGTCCAGGAGAAACACTGAAGCTTTCTTT.

This clonotype was seen a few times. V gene TRBV20-1 combines with J gene TRBJ2-5; possible D gene TRBD2, 6 bases. Trimming stripped 5 bases from V and 1 base from J, with 11 bases between. In germline, CDR1 is DFQATT, CDR2 SNEGSKA (reference sequence). The CDR3 has 13 residues. The CDR3 DNA is TGCAGTGCTCCCAGGGAGGCCCAAGAGACCCAGTACTTC. It translates to CSAPREAQETQYF.

Concerning this clonotype: A read error may explain this, as a much larger clone is one base away. This chain uses TRBV18 with TRBJ2-5; D gene uncertain. The CDR3 contains 13 residues. From germline, CDR1 is KGHSH and CDR2 LQKENI. The CDR3 region has the DNA TGTGCCAGCTCATTATCGACGCAAGAGACCCAGCACTTC. The encoded protein is CASSLSTQETQHF. Based on the CDR3 plus reference TRBV18 and TRBJ2-5, the full variable domain is NAGVMQNPRHLVRRRGQEARLRCSPMKGHSHVYWYRQLPEEGLKFMVYLQKENIIDESGMPKERFSAEFPKEGPSILRIQQVVRGDSAAYFCASSLSTQETQHFGPGTRLLVL.

The J gene is TRBJ2-5, the V gene TRBV6-1, with 9 positions matching TRBD2. The CDR3 runs to 16 residues. Trimming at V came to 1 base and at J to 3 bases, leaving 6 bases not matched to a gene. The germline V gene has CDR1 MNHNS and CDR2 SASEGT. The DNA of the CDR3 is TGTGCCAGCAGTGAAGAAATAGCGGGAGTAAAAGAGACCCAGTACTTC. It translates to CASSEEIAGVKETQYF.

This clonotype was counted many times. J is TRBJ2-7 and V is TRBV6-1; D may be TRBD2 (5 bases). Germline V gives CDR1 MNHNS, CDR2 SASEGT. The CDR3 extends over 13 amino acids. Deletions cut 2 bases from V and 6 bases from J, with 11 bases between. The CDR3 sequence: CASSEIGVGEQYF. In nucleotides, the CDR3 is TGTGCCAGCAGTGAAATCGGGGTGGGCGAGCAGTACTTC.

The sample holds a few counts of this clonotype. As DNA, the CDR3 is TGTGCCAGCAGCGCGACTAGCGGGAGGGCCGGGGAGCTGTTTTTT. It codes for CASSATSGRAGELFF. The chain couples TRBV3-1 to TRBJ2-2, with 14 bases that match TRBD2. The CDR3 is 15 residues long. Germline trimming cut 5 bases from V and 6 bases from J; bases unmatched to any gene: 2. Germline V CDR1 and CDR2: LGHDT, YNNKEL (reference sequence).